This is a list of T cell receptor beta chains from one sample in a study of blood T cells in healthy people across ages. TCRdb reprocessed the 5' RACE reads via MiXCR and lists one record per CDR3 protein. The profile shows approximately 690,000 distinct CDR3 sequences, 58% of them singletons. Sequencing was done on a sample of blood. These receptors were taken from a man aged 55 to 70 in good health. Both conserved end residues are part of each CDR3. A D gene is named only where the DNA matches it firmly. Not all rows give a size; the values are once, few, many and, for expanded clones, a class.

abundance,j_gene,v_gene,d_gene,len,CDR3nt,CDR3aa
NA,TRBJ2-3,TRBV9,NA,16,TGTGCCAGCAGCGTAGCGTCCAGGGCTTGGGCAGATACGCAGTATTTT,CASSVASRAWADTQYF
NA,TRBJ2-1,TRBV28,NA,12,TGTGCCAGCAAGGTCATAGACAATGAGCAGTTCTTC,CASKVIDNEQFF
few,TRBJ2-6,TRBV4-1,NA,13,TGCGCCAGCAGCCCGTTTGGGGCCAACGTCCTGACTTTC,CASSPFGANVLTF
few,TRBJ1-2,TRBV6-1,TRBD1,16,TGTGCCAGCAGTGAAGTTAGGGGAGGGGGCAACTATGGCTACACCTTC,CASSEVRGGGNYGYTF
once,TRBJ2-1,TRBV9,TRBD1,15,TGTGCCAGCAGAGCCCGGGACAGGCCGTACAATGAGCAGTTCTTC,CASRARDRPYNEQFF
NA,TRBJ2-1,TRBV6-1,TRBD1,15,TGTGCCAGCACCAGAGGGACAGGGGGCTTCAATGAGCAGTTCTTC,CASTRGTGGFNEQFF
NA,TRBJ2-1,TRBV20-1,TRBD1,14,TGCAGTGCGACAAACAGGGGGCGAGACAATGAGCAGTTCTTC,CSATNRGRDNEQFF
NA,TRBJ2-7,TRBV5-1,TRBD1,13,TGCGCCAGCAGCTGGGCAGGGGGAAGCGAGCAGTACTTC,CASSWAGGSEQYF
NA,TRBJ2-1,TRBV7-2,TRBD2,15,TGTGCCAGCGGAGTTAGCGGGGGGGCTTTCAATGAGCAGTTCTTC,CASGVSGGAFNEQFF
few,TRBJ2-7,TRBV10-3,TRBD1,15,TGTGCCATCAGTGAGTGGACAGGGGAGCTTTCCGAGCAGTACTTC,CAISEWTGELSEQYF
few,TRBJ2-7,TRBV29-1,TRBD1,13,TGCAGCGTTGGGGCAGGGGGTTCAAACGAGCAGTACTTC,CSVGAGGSNEQYF
few,TRBJ2-7,TRBV29-1,NA,12,TGCAGCGTTGAATCTCAGGCCTACGAGCAGTACTTC,CSVESQAYEQYF
NA,TRBJ2-5,TRBV27,TRBD1,14,TGTGCCAGCAGTACCTTACAGGGGGCGGGAGAGCAGTACTTC,CASSTLQGAGEQYF
NA,TRBJ1-1,TRBV29-1,NA,13,TGCAGCGTTGAAACATTGACGGCCAGAGGAGTTTTCTTT,CSVETLTARGVFF
NA,TRBJ2-1,TRBV5-1,NA,13,TGCGCCAGCAGCTTGGCGTTTTACAATGAGCAGTTCTTC,CASSLAFYNEQFF
NA,TRBJ2-5,TRBV6-5,NA,15,TGTGCCAGCAGTTACTCGCTGGAGGAGGGAGAGACCCAGTACTTC,CASSYSLEEGETQYF
few,TRBJ2-4,TRBV5-1,TRBD1,15,TGCGCCAGCAGCTTGGAAGGACAGGGGGAAAACATTCAGTACTTC,CASSLEGQGENIQYF
NA,TRBJ1-4,TRBV29-1,TRBD1,14,TGCAGCGTGGCGCCGGGACAGGGGAGGGAAAAACTGTTTTTT,CSVAPGQGREKLFF
NA,TRBJ1-2,TRBV20-1,TRBD1,13,TGCAGTGCTGTAACAGGGGGAGACTATGGCTACACCTTC,CSAVTGGDYGYTF
NA,TRBJ1-2,TRBV7-2,NA,13,TGTGCCAGCAGCTCCAACTATAACTATGGCTACACCTTC,CASSSNYNYGYTF
NA,TRBJ1-6,TRBV28,NA,19,TGTGCCAGCAGTTCCATCTTCCGGACAGCGAGCTCCTATAATTCACCCCTCCACTTT,CASSSIFRTASSYNSPLHF
NA,TRBJ1-1,TRBV6-5,TRBD1,18,TGTGCCAGCAGTTACCGATGGACAGGGGGTGTCTTTAACACTGAAGCTTTCTTT,CASSYRWTGGVFNTEAFF
NA,TRBJ2-1,TRBV6-6,NA,15,TGTGCCAGCAGGGGCCTCGGGGTGGCGGGGAATGAGCAGTTCTTC,CASRGLGVAGNEQFF
few,TRBJ2-5,TRBV20-1,NA,15,TGCAGTGCTAGAGAACCCGCGGGCCGGGGAGAGACCCAGTACTTC,CSAREPAGRGETQYF
NA,TRBJ1-6,TRBV20-1,NA,15,TGCAGTGCTAGAGATGGGGCCGGCGGGAATTCACCCCTCCACTTT,CSARDGAGGNSPLHF
NA,TRBJ2-7,TRBV12-2,NA,16,TGTGCAAGTCGCTTAATCCTGGGCCGGTTGCTGTACGAGCAGTACTTC,CASRLILGRLLYEQYF
few,TRBJ2-5,TRBV27,NA,13,TGTGCCAGCAGCTTGAGATGGAAAGAGACCCAGTACTTC,CASSLRWKETQYF
few,TRBJ1-2,TRBV7-9,NA,11,TGTGCCAGCAGCCCGGGCTTGGGCTACACCTTC,CASSPGLGYTF
once,TRBJ2-4,TRBV7-8,TRBD2,18,TGTGCCAGCAGCCCCGGGACTAGCGGGGGGGTAGCCAAAAACATTCAGTACTTC,CASSPGTSGGVAKNIQYF
NA,TRBJ2-7,TRBV11-2,TRBD1,15,TGTGCCAGCAGCTTTAACCGGGACAGGGCGTACGAGCAGTACTTC,CASSFNRDRAYEQYF
NA,TRBJ2-5,TRBV6-5,TRBD2,13,TGTGCCAGCAGCGAGCGGGAGGGGGAGACCCAGTACTTC,CASSEREGETQYF
NA,TRBJ2-6,TRBV19,NA,15,TGTGCCAGTAGTATCTCAGGCGCCGGGGCCAACGTCCTGACTTTC,CASSISGAGANVLTF
NA,TRBJ1-2,TRBV4-1,NA,16,TGCGCCAGCAGCCACCTACCAGGGCCGGCTAACTATGGCTACACCTTC,CASSHLPGPANYGYTF
NA,TRBJ1-6,TRBV20-1,NA,15,TGCAGTGCTAGGGTTTGGAGCTCCTATAATTCACCCCTCCACTTT,CSARVWSSYNSPLHF
once,TRBJ2-2,TRBV4-1,TRBD2,18,TGCGCCAGCAGCGGTAGACTAGCGGGGGGGCAGGGCACCGGGGAGCTGTTTTTT,CASSGRLAGGQGTGELFF
NA,TRBJ1-1,TRBV20-1,NA,13,TGCAGTGCTAGAAACATGGTGAACACTGAAGCTTTCTTT,CSARNMVNTEAFF
once,TRBJ2-7,TRBV29-1,TRBD1,13,TGCAGCGCCTGGACAGGGAAAACCTACGAGCAGTACTTC,CSAWTGKTYEQYF
NA,TRBJ2-2,TRBV6-1,TRBD2,18,TGTGCCAGCTCGCGAGGGACTAGCGGGGCTTCGTACCCCGGGGAGCTGTTTTTT,CASSRGTSGASYPGELFF
NA,TRBJ2-5,TRBV12-3/TRBV12-4,NA,12,TGTGCCAGCAGTTTTGGGGAGCAGACCCAGTACTTC,CASSFGEQTQYF
NA,TRBJ2-1,TRBV28,TRBD2,15,TGTGCCAGCGCCCCTTCTAGCGGAATCTACAATGAGCAGTTCTTC,CASAPSSGIYNEQFF
once,TRBJ2-1,TRBV12-3/TRBV12-4,TRBD2,16,TGTGCCAGCAGTCCTCTCGCTAGCGGGGGAGGGAATGAGCAGTTCTTC,CASSPLASGGGNEQFF
once,TRBJ1-1,TRBV7-9,NA,14,TGTGCCAGCAGCTTAGCACCAATGAACACTGAAGCTTTCTTT,CASSLAPMNTEAFF
few,TRBJ2-1,TRBV6-1,NA,11,TGTGCCAGCAGTGTTCAGAATGAGCAGTTCTTC,CASSVQNEQFF
few,TRBJ1-4,TRBV4-1,TRBD1,16,TGCGCCAGCAGCCAACCCCACAGGGGGTCTAATGAAAAACTGTTTTTT,CASSQPHRGSNEKLFF
few,TRBJ2-1,TRBV6-1,NA,17,TGTGCCAGCACCGAGGGGAGAGGAACGGGGCCTCGCGATGAGCAGTTCTTC,CASTEGRGTGPRDEQFF
NA,TRBJ2-3,TRBV6-5,TRBD2,16,TGTGCCAGCAGTCCCGGCCAGCGGGGGGGCCCAGATACGCAGTATTTT,CASSPGQRGGPDTQYF
NA,TRBJ1-2,TRBV4-2,TRBD1,16,TGTGCCAGCAGCCAAGATGGGGGACAGGGGCGCCATGGCTACACCTTC,CASSQDGGQGRHGYTF
NA,TRBJ1-1,TRBV5-6,TRBD1,14,TGTGCCAGCAGCTTTGGGACAGGGAAAACTGAAGCTTTCTTT,CASSFGTGKTEAFF
few,TRBJ1-6,TRBV20-1,TRBD1,14,TGCAGTGCGAACAGACAGGGAGGTAGGCCACCCCTCCACTTT,CSANRQGGRPPLHF
few,TRBJ2-3,TRBV15,NA,15,TGTGCCACCAGCAGAGAGGGAACTAGCACAGATACGCAGTATTTT,CATSREGTSTDTQYF
NA,TRBJ1-2,TRBV2,TRBD1,13,TGTGCCAGCAGGGGGACAGCTAACTATGGCTACACCTTC,CASRGTANYGYTF
NA,TRBJ2-5,TRBV6-6,NA,12,TGTGCCAGCCGACAACCCCAAGAGACCCAGTACTTC,CASRQPQETQYF
once,TRBJ2-1,TRBV6-5,TRBD2,14,TGTGCCAGCAGTTACGGGGGGGGAACGAATGAGCAGTTCTTC,CASSYGGGTNEQFF
NA,TRBJ2-7,TRBV2,TRBD1,13,TGTGCCAACGGACAGGGGGTTGCCTACGAGCAGTACTTC,CANGQGVAYEQYF
NA,TRBJ2-1,TRBV6-1,TRBD1,14,TGTGCCAGCAGCGAGGGGGCCGGCTACAATGAGCAGTTCTTC,CASSEGAGYNEQFF